A single TCR beta chain is shown here with its context. The sample comes from a study of blood T cell repertoires in COVID-19. The overall study: The United States, Italy and Spain provided the acute and convalescent COVID-19 samples. Sample material is recorded as cDNA or gDNA derived from T cells, B-cell-depleted T cells, or PBMCs.

Assay: immunoSEQ multiplex PCR; the TCRdb copy retains only in-frame clones and omits some. The repertoire holds 150,000 to 200,000 clones, with about three quarters as singletons. V lost 6 bases to trimming and J lost 0 bases, with 12 bases between them. CDR1 is SNHLY, CDR2 FYNNEI, per germline. The CDR3 runs to 15 residues. V gene TRBV2 combines with J gene TRBJ2-1; no clear D. The origin of this receptor is a woman between 65 and 79 years old with acute or convalescent COVID-19. The sequenced sample was peripheral blood. The CDR3, as DNA: TGTGCCAGCAGGTTAGCCGCCAGCTCCTACAATGAGCAGTTCTTC. Translation: CASRLAASSYNEQFF. Full variable domain (outside the CDR3, taken from reference TRBV2 and TRBJ2-1): EPEVTQTPSHQVTQMGQEVILRCVPISNHLYFYWYRQILGQKVEFLVSFYNNEISEKSEIFDDQFSVERPDGSNFTLKIRSTKLEDSAMYFCASRLAASSYNEQFFGPGTRLTVL.